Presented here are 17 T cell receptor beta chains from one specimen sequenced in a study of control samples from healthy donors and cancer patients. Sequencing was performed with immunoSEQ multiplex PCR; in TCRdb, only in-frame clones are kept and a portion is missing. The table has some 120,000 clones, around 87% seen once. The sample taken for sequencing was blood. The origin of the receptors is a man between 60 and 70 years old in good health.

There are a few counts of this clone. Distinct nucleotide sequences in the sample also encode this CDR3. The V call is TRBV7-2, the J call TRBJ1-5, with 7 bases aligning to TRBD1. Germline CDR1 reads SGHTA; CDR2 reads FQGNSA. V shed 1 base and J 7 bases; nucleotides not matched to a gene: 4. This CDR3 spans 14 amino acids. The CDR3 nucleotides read TGTGCCAGCAGCTTAGGTGGAGGGGGCCAGCCCCAGCATTTT. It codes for CASSLGGGGQPQHF.

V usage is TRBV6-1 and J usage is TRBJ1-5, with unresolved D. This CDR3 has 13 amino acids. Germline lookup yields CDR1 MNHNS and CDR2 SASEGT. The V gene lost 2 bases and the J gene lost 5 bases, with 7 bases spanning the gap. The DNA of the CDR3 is TGTGCCAGCAGTGAAAGGGAGGATCAGCCCCAGCATTTT. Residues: CASSEREDQPQHF.

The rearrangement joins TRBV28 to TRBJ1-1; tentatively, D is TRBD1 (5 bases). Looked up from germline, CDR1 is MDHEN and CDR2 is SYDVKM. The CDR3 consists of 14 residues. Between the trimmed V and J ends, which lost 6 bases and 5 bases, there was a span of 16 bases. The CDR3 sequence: CASRYSGGITEAFF. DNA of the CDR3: TGTGCCAGCAGGTACAGCGGGGGAATAACTGAAGCTTTCTTT.

The CDR3 here is CASSGSAAAGNTIYF. CDR3 nucleotides: TGTGCCAGCAGTGGCTCGGCAGCCGCTGGAAACACCATATATTTT. V is TRBV25-1 and J is TRBJ1-3, with D hard to call. Trimming cost V 4 bases and J 2 bases, with 12 bases left between them. In germline, CDR1 is MGHDK, CDR2 SYGVNS. The CDR3 loop spans 15 amino acids.

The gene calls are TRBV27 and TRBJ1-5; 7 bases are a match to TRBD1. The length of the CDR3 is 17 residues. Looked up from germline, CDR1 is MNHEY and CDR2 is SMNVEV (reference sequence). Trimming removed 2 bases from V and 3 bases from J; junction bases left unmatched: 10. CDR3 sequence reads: CASSLGWGQSSNQPQHF. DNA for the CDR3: TGTGCCAGCAGTTTAGGTTGGGGACAGAGTTCCAATCAGCCCCAGCATTTT.

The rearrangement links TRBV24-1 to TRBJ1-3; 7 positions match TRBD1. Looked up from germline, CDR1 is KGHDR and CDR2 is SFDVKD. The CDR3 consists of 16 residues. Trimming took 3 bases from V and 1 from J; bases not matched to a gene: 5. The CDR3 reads CATSDATGKSGNTIYF. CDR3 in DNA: TGTGCCACCAGTGATGCGACAGGGAAGTCTGGAAACACCATATATTTT.

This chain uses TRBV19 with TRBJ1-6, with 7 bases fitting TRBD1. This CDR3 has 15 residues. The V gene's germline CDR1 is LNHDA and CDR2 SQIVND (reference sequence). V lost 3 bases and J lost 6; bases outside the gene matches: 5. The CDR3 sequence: CASSMQGQSNSPLHF. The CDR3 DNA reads TGTGCCAGTAGTATGCAGGGACAGAGTAATTCACCCCTCCACTTT.

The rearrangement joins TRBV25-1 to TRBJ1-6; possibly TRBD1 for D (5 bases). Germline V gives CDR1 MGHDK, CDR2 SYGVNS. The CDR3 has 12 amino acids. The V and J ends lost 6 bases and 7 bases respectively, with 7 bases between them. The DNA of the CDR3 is TGTGCCAGCAGAGGGGCGAATTCACCCCTCCACTTT. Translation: CASRGANSPLHF.

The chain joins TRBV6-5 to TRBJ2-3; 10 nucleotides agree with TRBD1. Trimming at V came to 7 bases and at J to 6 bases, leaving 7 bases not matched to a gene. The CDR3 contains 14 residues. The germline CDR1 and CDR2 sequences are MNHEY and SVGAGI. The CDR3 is CASKGTGAADTQYF. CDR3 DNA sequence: TGTGCCAGCAAGGGGACAGGGGCAGCGGATACGCAGTATTTT.

The DNA for the CDR3 is TGTGCCAGCACTCAACAGGGCGGGACTGAAGCTTTCTTT. Protein product: CASTQQGGTEAFF. The V gene is TRBV6-6, the J gene TRBJ1-1, with D tentatively TRBD1 (6 bases). The germline CDR1 and CDR2 sequences are MNHNY and SVGAGI (reference sequence). The CDR3 spans 13 residues. V lost 7 bases and J lost 5, with 14 bases in between.

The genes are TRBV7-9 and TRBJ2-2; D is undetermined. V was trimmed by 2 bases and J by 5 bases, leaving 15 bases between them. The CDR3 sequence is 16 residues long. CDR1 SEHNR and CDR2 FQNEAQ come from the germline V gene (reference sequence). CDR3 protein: CASSLLESRGTGELFF. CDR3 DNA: TGTGCCAGCAGCTTATTAGAGTCCAGAGGAACCGGGGAGCTGTTTTTT. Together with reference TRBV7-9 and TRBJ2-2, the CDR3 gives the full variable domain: DTGVSQNPRHKITKRGQNVTFRCDPISEHNRLYWYRQTLGQGPEFLTYFQNEAQLEKSRLLSDRFSAERPKGSFSTLEIQRTEQGDSAMYLCASSLLESRGTGELFFGEGSRLTVL.

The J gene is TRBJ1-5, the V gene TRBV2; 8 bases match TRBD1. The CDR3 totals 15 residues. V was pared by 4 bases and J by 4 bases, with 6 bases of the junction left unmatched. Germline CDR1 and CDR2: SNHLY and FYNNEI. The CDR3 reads CASSAQGAQNQPQHF. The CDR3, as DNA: TGTGCCAGCAGTGCTCAGGGGGCCCAGAATCAGCCCCAGCATTTT.

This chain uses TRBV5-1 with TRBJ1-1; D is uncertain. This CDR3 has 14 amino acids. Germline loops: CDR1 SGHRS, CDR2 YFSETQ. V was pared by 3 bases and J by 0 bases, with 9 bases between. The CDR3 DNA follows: TGCGCCAGCAGCTCGCTTGGGTTGAACACTGAAGCTTTCTTT. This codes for CASSSLGLNTEAFF.

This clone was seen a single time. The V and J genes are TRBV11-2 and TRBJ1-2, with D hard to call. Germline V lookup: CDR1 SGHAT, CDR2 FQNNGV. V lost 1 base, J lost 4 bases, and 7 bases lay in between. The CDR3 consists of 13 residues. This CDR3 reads CASSLVNSYGYTF. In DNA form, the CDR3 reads TGTGCCAGCAGCTTAGTCAACAGCTATGGCTACACCTTC.

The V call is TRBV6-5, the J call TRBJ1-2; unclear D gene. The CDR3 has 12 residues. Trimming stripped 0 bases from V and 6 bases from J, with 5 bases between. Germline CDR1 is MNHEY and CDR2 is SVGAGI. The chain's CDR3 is CASSYSGNGYTF. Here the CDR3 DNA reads TGTGCCAGCAGTTACTCGGGGAATGGCTACACCTTC.

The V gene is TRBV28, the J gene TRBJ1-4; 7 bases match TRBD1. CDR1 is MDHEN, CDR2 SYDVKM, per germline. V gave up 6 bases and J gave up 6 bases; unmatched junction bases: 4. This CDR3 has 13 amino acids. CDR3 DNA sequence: TGTGCCAGCAGCCATGACAGGGATGAAAAACTGTTTTTT. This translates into CASSHDRDEKLFF.

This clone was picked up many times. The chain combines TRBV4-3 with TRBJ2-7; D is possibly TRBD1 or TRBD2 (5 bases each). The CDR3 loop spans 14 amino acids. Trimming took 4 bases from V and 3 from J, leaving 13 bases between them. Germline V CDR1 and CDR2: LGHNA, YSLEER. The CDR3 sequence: CASSPIGAIYEQYF. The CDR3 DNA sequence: TGCGCCAGCAGCCCAATCGGGGCTATCTACGAGCAGTACTTC.